This T cell receptor beta chain is from a study of CD8+CD57+ T cells in acquired aplastic anemia. Study-level findings and limits: It was found that some 30 CD8+ CDR3 sequences were shared between patients and controls.

Template material for TCR beta VDJ and CDR3 profiling consisted of genomic DNA. TCRdb used MiXCR to reprocess the reads, holding one entry per CDR3 protein. The sample includes over 150,000 distinct CDR3 sequences, 45% to 60% of them seen just once. A remark on this clonotype: What it recognizes is unknown.

All patients picked for sequencing had shown, by flow cytometry, an expansion of CD8+CD57+ cells. The specimen sequenced was sorted CD4+, CD8+, or CD8+CD57+ T cells (not recorded which) from PBMCs. This clonotype was sampled from a human donor with aplastic anemia.

The CDR3 sequence is CAWRIRQGNYGYTF. The CDR3 DNA reads TGTGCCTGGCGGATACGGCAGGGGAACTATGGCTACACCTTC. The J gene is TRBJ1-2, the V gene TRBV30; perhaps TRBD1 as D (6 bases). The germline V gene encodes CDR1 GTSNPN and CDR2 SVGIG (reference sequence). The CDR3 length is 14 residues. Deletions cut 5 bases from V and 2 bases from J, with 15 bases between.